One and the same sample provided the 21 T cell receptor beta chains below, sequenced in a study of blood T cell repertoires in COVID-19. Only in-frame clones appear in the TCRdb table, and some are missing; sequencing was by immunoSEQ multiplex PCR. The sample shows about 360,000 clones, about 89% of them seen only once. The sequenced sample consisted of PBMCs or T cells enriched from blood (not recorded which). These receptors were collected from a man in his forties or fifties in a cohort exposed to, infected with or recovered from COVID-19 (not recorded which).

The CDR3 loop is CASSVTSGSYNEQFF. The CDR3 nucleotides read TGCGCCAGCAGCGTCACTAGCGGATCCTACAATGAGCAGTTCTTC. V usage is TRBV5-1 and J usage is TRBJ2-1, with TRBD2 matching over 8 bases. Trimming cost V 4 bases and J 1 base; bases outside gene matches: 4. This CDR3 contains 15 residues. Germline loops: CDR1 SGHRS, CDR2 YFSETQ.

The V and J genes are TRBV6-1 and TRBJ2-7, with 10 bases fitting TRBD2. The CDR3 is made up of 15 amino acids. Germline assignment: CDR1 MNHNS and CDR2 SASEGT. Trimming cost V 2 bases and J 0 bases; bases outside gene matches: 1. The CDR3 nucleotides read TGTGCCAGCAGTGAATTAGCGGGAGGCTCCTACGAGCAGTACTTC. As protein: CASSELAGGSYEQYF.

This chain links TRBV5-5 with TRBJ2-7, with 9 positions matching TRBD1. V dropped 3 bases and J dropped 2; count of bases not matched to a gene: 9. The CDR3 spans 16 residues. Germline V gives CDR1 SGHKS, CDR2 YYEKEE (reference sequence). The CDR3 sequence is CASSSRDRVPTYEQYF. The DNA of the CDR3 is TGTGCCAGCAGCTCCCGGGACAGGGTTCCAACCTACGAGCAGTACTTC. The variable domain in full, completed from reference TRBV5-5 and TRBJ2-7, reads DAGVTQSPTHLIKTRGQQVTLRCSPISGHKSVSWYQQVLGQGPQFIFQYYEKEERGRGNFPDRFSARQFPNYSSELNVNALLLGDSALYLCASSSRDRVPTYEQYFGPGTRLTVT.

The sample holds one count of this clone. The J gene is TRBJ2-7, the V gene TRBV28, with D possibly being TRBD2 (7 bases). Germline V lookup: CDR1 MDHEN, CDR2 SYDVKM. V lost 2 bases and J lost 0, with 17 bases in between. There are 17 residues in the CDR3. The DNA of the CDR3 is TGTGCCAGCAGTTTAGGTTGGTGGGAGGGGGGCTCCTACGAGCAGTACTTC. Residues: CASSLGWWEGGSYEQYF.

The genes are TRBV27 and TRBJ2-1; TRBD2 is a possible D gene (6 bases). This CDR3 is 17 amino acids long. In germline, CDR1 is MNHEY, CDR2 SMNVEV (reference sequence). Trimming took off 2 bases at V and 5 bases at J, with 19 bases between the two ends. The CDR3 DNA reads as TGTGCCAGCAGTTTACGGTGGGGCAGGGAGGTTGACAATGAGCAGTTCTTC. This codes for CASSLRWGREVDNEQFF.

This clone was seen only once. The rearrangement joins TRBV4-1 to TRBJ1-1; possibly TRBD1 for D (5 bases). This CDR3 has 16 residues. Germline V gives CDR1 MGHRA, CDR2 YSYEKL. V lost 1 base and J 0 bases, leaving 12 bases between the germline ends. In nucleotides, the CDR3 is TGCGCCAGCAGCCAAGGCGTGGGACTTATGAACACTGAAGCTTTCTTT. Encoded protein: CASSQGVGLMNTEAFF.

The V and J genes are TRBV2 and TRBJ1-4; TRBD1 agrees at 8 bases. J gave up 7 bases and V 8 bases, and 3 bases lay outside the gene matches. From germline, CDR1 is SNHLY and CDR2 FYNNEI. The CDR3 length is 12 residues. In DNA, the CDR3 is TGTGCCAGCGGACAGGGAACTGAAAAACTGTTTTTT. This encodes CASGQGTEKLFF.

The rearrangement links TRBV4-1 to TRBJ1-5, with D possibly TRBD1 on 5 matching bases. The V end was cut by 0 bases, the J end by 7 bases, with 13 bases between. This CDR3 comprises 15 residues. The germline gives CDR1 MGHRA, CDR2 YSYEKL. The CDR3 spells CASSQDETRGQPQHF. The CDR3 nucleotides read TGCGCCAGCAGCCAAGATGAGACTCGGGGGCAGCCCCAGCATTTT.

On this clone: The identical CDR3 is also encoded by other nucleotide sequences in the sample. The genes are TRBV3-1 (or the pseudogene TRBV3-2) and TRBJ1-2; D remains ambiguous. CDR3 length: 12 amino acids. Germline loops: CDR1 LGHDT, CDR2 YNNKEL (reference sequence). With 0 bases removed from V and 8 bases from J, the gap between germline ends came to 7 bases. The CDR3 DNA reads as TGTGCCAGCAGCCAAGAGTTGAGGGGCTACACCTTC. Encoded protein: CASSQELRGYTF.

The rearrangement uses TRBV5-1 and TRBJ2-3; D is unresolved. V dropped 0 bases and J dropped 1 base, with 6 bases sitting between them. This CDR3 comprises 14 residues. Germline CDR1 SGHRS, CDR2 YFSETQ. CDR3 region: CASSLAAGTDTQYF. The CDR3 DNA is TGCGCCAGCAGCTTGGCCGCAGGCACAGATACGCAGTATTTT.

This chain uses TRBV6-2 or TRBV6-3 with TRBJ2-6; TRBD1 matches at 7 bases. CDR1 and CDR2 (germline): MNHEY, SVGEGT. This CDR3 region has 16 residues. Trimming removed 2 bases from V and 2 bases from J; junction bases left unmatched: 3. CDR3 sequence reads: CASSYHRGTGANVLTF. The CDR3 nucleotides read TGTGCCAGCAGTTACCACAGGGGCACTGGGGCCAACGTCCTGACTTTC.

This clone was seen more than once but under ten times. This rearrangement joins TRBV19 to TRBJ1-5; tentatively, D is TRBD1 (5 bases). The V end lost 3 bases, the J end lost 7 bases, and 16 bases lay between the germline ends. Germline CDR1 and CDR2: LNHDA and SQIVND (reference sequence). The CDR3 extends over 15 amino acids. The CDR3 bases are TGTGCCAGTAGTATTTTTTGGCAGGGTGGCCAGCCCCAGCATTTT. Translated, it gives CASSIFWQGGQPQHF.

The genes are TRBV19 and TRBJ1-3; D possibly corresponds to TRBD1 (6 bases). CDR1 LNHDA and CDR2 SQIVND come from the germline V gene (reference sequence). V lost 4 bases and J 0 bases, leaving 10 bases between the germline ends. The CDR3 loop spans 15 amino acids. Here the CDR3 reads CASSTQGSSGNTIYF. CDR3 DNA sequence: TGTGCCAGTAGTACGCAGGGGAGCTCTGGAAACACCATATATTTT.

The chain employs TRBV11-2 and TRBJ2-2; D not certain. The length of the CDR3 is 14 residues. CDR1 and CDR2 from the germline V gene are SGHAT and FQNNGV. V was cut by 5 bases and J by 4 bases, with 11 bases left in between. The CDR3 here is CASSHLGTTGELFF. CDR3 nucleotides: TGTGCCAGCAGCCACCTAGGTACCACCGGGGAGCTGTTTTTT.

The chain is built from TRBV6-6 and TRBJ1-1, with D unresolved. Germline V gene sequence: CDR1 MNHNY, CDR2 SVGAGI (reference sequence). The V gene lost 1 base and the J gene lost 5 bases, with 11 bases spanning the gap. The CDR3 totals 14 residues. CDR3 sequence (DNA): TGTGCCAGCAGTTACTTCGGAGGGCAGACTGAAGCTTTCTTT. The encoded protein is CASSYFGGQTEAFF.

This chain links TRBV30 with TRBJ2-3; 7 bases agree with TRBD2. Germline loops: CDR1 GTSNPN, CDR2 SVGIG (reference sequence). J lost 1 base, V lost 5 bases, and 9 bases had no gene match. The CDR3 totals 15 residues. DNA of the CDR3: TGTGCCTGGGTCACGCGGGGGAAGGGCACAGATACGCAGTATTTT. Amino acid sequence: CAWVTRGKGTDTQYF.

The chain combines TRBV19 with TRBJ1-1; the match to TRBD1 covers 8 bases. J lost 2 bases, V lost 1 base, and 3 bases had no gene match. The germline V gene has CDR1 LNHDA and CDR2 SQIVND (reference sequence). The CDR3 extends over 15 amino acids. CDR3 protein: CASSIGTGTNTEAFF. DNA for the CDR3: TGTGCCAGTAGTATAGGGACAGGGACCAACACTGAAGCTTTCTTT.

CDR3 DNA: TGTGCCAGCAGTTCACCGACTAGCGGGAAATACGAGCAGTACTTC. This gives the protein CASSSPTSGKYEQYF. V gene TRBV6-2 or TRBV6-3 combines with J gene TRBJ2-7; TRBD2 matches 11 bases. J was trimmed by 4 bases and V by 4 bases; bases with no gene match: 6. Germline V CDR1 and CDR2: MNHEY, SVGEGT. The CDR3 consists of 15 residues.

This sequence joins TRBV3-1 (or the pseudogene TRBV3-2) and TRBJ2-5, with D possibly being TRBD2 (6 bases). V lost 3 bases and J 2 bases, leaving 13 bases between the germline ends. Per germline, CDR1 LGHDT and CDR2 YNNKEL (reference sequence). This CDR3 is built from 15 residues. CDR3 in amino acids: CASSHLRDLQETQYF. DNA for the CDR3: TGTGCCAGCAGCCACCTCCGGGACTTGCAAGAGACCCAGTACTTC.

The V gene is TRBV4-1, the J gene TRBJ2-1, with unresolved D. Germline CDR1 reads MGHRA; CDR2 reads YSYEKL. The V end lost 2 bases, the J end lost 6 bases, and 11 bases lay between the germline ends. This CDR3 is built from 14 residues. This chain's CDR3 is CASSQSPILNEQFF. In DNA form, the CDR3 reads TGCGCCAGCAGCCAAAGCCCCATTCTCAATGAGCAGTTCTTC.

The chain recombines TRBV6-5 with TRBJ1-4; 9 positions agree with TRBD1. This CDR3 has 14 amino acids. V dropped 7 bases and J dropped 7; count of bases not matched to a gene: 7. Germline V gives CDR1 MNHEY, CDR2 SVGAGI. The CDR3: CASKLGQGGEKLFF. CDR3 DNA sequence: TGTGCCAGCAAACTGGGACAGGGAGGTGAAAAACTGTTTTTT.